One sample yielded the 25 T cell receptor beta chains listed below, sequenced in a study of T cells in Graves' hyperthyroidism and ophthalmopathy (dated by TCRdb to the late 2010s). To prepare the library, multiplex PCR was applied. TCRdb lists the instrument as Illumina HiSeq 2000. TCR beta CDR3 regions were amplified from RNA transcripts. A first-round RT-PCR of the TCR CDR3 used the HTBI primer set with the Qiagen OneStep RT-PCR kit. In TCRdb, the public reads were trimmed at Q25 with fastp and aligned with MiXCR, with productive beta chains retained. Every distinct CDR3 protein forms one entry, paired with its most common genes and DNA. Recorded for this sample are more than 300,000 distinct CDR3 sequences; roughly 17% of them occurred a single time. The top ten clonotypes cover approximately 33% of the sample. Sample: blood. Source of these receptors: a woman between 25 and 40 years old with Graves' hyperthyroidism that later progressed to Graves' ophthalmopathy.

The table lists this clonotype with many counts. The chain recombines TRBV19 with TRBJ1-6; D uncertain. Trimming shortened V by 9 bases and J by 8 bases, and 29 bases separated the two germline ends. The CDR3 totals 18 residues. Germline values: CDR1 LNHDA, CDR2 SQIVND (reference sequence). The CDR3 DNA reads as TGTGCCAGCAAAGATCTAGCTCGGACCCGACCTGGGCATTCACCCCTCCACTTT. Translated: CASKDLARTRPGHSPLHF.

This clonotype was counted only a few times. V gene TRBV7-9 combines with J gene TRBJ2-7, with 8 positions matching TRBD1. This CDR3 spans 17 amino acids. V trimming: 2 bases; J trimming: 4 bases; junction bases outside the gene matches: 13. Germline V gene lookup returns CDR1 SEHNR and CDR2 FQNEAQ (reference sequence). This chain's CDR3 is CASSLIRGSNRGYEQYF. The CDR3, as DNA: TGTGCCAGCAGCTTAATAAGAGGCTCGAACAGGGGGTACGAGCAGTACTTC.

This clonotype was recorded many times. This chain links TRBV11-2 with TRBJ2-3, with 9 nucleotides matching TRBD1. V shed 4 bases, J shed 0 bases, and the junction held 5 bases outside the gene matches. There are 16 residues in the CDR3. Per the germline V gene, CDR1 is SGHAT and CDR2 is FQNNGV. This CDR3 is CASSWGQGGSTDTQYF. The CDR3 DNA is TGTGCCAGCAGCTGGGGACAGGGTGGGAGCACAGATACGCAGTATTTT. The full variable domain, completed using reference TRBV11-2 and TRBJ2-3, is EAGVAQSPRYKIIEKRQSVAFWCNPISGHATLYWYQQILGQGPKLLIQFQNNGVVDDSQLPKDRFSAERLKGVDSTLKIQPAKLEDSAVYLCASSWGQGGSTDTQYFGPGTRLTVL.

The V call is TRBV10-3, the J call TRBJ2-1, with TRBD2 matching 7 bases. V lost 7 bases and J lost 9; bases outside the gene matches: 21. This CDR3 has 17 residues. The germline gives CDR1 ENHRY, CDR2 SYGVKD. In nucleotides, the CDR3 is TGTGCCATCAACGCGGACCCCTCGTCTAGCGGAAAGGGTGAGCAGTTCTTC. Translation: CAINADPSSSGKGEQFF.

This chain connects TRBV5-4 to TRBJ1-2; D is perhaps TRBD1 (5 bases). Germline-derived CDR1 and CDR2 are SGHNT and YYREEE (reference sequence). The CDR3 has 16 residues. Trimming shortened V by 0 bases and J by 2 bases, and 14 bases separated the two germline ends. CDR3 DNA sequence: TGTGCCAGCAGCTTGGGGGTCCAGACAGTGAACTATGGCTACACCTTC. Its translation is CASSLGVQTVNYGYTF.

This clonotype showed up many times. This sequence joins TRBV7-9 and TRBJ1-6; TRBD1 is a possible D gene (6 bases). Trimming left V 5 bases short and J 7 bases short, with 12 bases between. The germline gives CDR1 SEHNR, CDR2 FQNEAQ (reference sequence). This CDR3 region has 14 residues. CDR3 bases: TGTGCCAGCAGCCGCGGACAGCCCAATTCACCCCTCCACTTT. Protein: CASSRGQPNSPLHF.

This clonotype was recorded many times. The chain employs TRBV20-1 and TRBJ2-2; D might be TRBD1 or TRBD2, each matching 6 bases. Deletions cut 0 bases from V and 3 bases from J, with 8 bases between. The CDR3 is made up of 14 amino acids. CDR1 DFQATT and CDR2 SNEGSKA come from the germline V gene (reference sequence). In DNA form, the CDR3 reads TGCAGTGCTAGAGATAGGGGGGACACCGGGGAGCTGTTTTTT. Protein sequence: CSARDRGDTGELFF.

Note on this clonotype: With a much larger clone just one base away, this may be a read error. This CDR3 is CARSPLLAGGTDTQYF. The CDR3 nucleotides are TGTGCCAGGAGCCCCCTGCTAGCGGGGGGCACAGATACGCAGTATTTT. This rearrangement joins TRBV27 to TRBJ2-3; TRBD2 aligns across 10 bases. Germline V CDR1 and CDR2: MNHEY, SMNVEV (reference sequence). CDR3 size: 16 residues. Trimming removed 9 bases from V and 1 base from J; junction bases left unmatched: 10.

This clonotype was picked up many times. Here the CDR3 reads CASSLALAAYNEQFF. In nucleotides, the CDR3 is TGCGCCAGCAGCTTGGCTTTAGCCGCCTACAATGAGCAGTTCTTC. The chain has TRBV5-1 and TRBJ2-1; D gene unclear. Trimming removed 0 bases from V and 2 bases from J, with 9 bases in between. Germline V CDR1 and CDR2: SGHRS, YFSETQ. CDR3 length: 15 residues.

Only a few counts were recorded for this clonotype. A single base separates this from a much larger clone, so it may be a read error. V is TRBV28 and J is TRBJ1-1, with a possible D match to TRBD1 (6 bases). Looked up from germline, CDR1 is MDHEN and CDR2 is SYDVKM. This CDR3 is built from 16 residues. V was pared by 2 bases and J by 1 base, with 14 bases between. The DNA for the CDR3 is TGTGCCAGCAGTTTAGACGCAGGGGTGGGGAACACTGAAGCTTTCTTT. As protein: CASSLDAGVGNTEAFF.

This clonotype has ten or more counts. The chain is built from TRBV25-1 and TRBJ2-1; D is possibly TRBD2 (5 bases). V was shortened by 3 bases and J by 0 bases, with 12 bases between the two germline ends. The germline CDR1 and CDR2 sequences are MGHDK and SYGVNS. The CDR3 is made up of 16 amino acids. The CDR3 DNA follows: TGTGCCAGCAGTGAGGGCGGGTGGGTCTCCTACAATGAGCAGTTCTTC. Its translation is CASSEGGWVSYNEQFF.

This clonotype was picked up many times. This chain links TRBV20-1 with TRBJ2-5, with D unclear. Trimming cost V 3 bases and J 5 bases, with 10 bases left between them. The CDR3 has 12 amino acids. Germline-derived CDR1 and CDR2 are DFQATT and SNEGSKA (reference sequence). The CDR3 DNA reads as TGCAGTGCTAGTGAAAACCGGGAGACCCAGTACTTC. This translates into CSASENRETQYF.

This clonotype has just a few counts. CDR3 sequence reads: CASSPRRSGTISSYNEQFF. DNA of the CDR3: TGTGCCAGCAGCCCAAGGCGGAGCGGTACCATAAGCTCCTACAATGAGCAGTTCTTC. V gene TRBV7-9 combines with J gene TRBJ2-1; D might be TRBD2 (5 bases). Trimming cost V 5 bases and J 0 bases, with 23 bases left between them. CDR1 SEHNR and CDR2 FQNEAQ come from the germline V gene (reference sequence). CDR3 length equals 19 residues.

In its sample, this clonotype was seen many times. The chain couples TRBV7-3 to TRBJ2-5; D possibly corresponds to TRBD1 (6 bases). The CDR3 length is 13 residues. V lost 2 bases and J 7 bases, leaving 11 bases between the germline ends. Per the germline V gene, CDR1 is SGHTA and CDR2 is FQGTGA. CDR3 region: CASSLWTAATQYF. DNA for the CDR3: TGTGCCAGCAGCTTATGGACAGCGGCGACCCAGTACTTC.

The J gene is TRBJ2-1, the V gene TRBV18; 7 nucleotides match TRBD2. The germline V gene encodes CDR1 KGHSH and CDR2 LQKENI. With 3 bases clipped from V and 4 bases from J, the junction kept 9 bases outside the gene matches. The CDR3 has 16 residues. The CDR3 nucleotides read TGTGCCAGCTCACCTTTCGCCCCTAGCGGTTACAATGAGCAGTTCTTC. Its protein is CASSPFAPSGYNEQFF.

This clonotype was found many times. The rearrangement joins TRBV20-1 to TRBJ2-2, with 8 bases lining up with TRBD2. The germline CDR1 and CDR2 sequences are DFQATT and SNEGSKA (reference sequence). The length of the CDR3 is 15 residues. The V segment lost 6 bases and the J segment 9 bases; nucleotides outside the gene matches: 15. CDR3 residues: CSAREAGAGNRELFF. The CDR3 coding sequence is TGCAGTGCAAGGGAAGCGGGAGCAGGTAACCGGGAGCTGTTTTTT.

The sample holds a few counts of this clonotype. The rearrangement uses TRBV7-2 and TRBJ2-3; TRBD1 might be the D (6 bases). V dropped 5 bases and J dropped 1 base, with 13 bases sitting between them. This CDR3 region has 15 residues. Germline loops: CDR1 SGHTA, CDR2 FQGNSA. As DNA, the CDR3 is TGTGCCAGCAGCGTACAGGGTGGGGGCACAGATACGCAGTATTTT. This codes for CASSVQGGGTDTQYF.

This clonotype was seen ten or more times. The rearrangement uses TRBV11-2 and TRBJ2-7; 12 bases fit TRBD2. From germline, CDR1 is SGHAT and CDR2 FQNNGV. The CDR3 has 15 amino acids. The ends lost 3 bases at V and 5 bases at J; junction bases unmatched: 5. CDR3 coding DNA: TGTGCCAGCAGCTTTCGGACTAGCGGGGTCCACGAGCAGTACTTC. Its translation: CASSFRTSGVHEQYF.

In its sample, this clonotype was seen many times. The chain has TRBV20-1 and TRBJ1-2, with 7 bases fitting TRBD1. The CDR3 is 12 amino acids. Germline-derived CDR1 and CDR2 are DFQATT and SNEGSKA (reference sequence). V was pared by 7 bases and J by 7 bases, with 9 bases of the junction left unmatched. CDR3 DNA sequence: TGCAGTGTTCGCGACAGGGCGGTTGGCTACACCTTC. Translating gives CSVRDRAVGYTF.

This clonotype was picked up many times. The chain links TRBV20-1 to TRBJ1-1; D might be TRBD1 (5 bases). CDR1 is DFQATT, CDR2 SNEGSKA, per germline (reference sequence). The CDR3 is made up of 11 amino acids. V shed 6 bases and J shed 9 bases, with 14 bases lying between them. The CDR3 region has the DNA TGCAGTGCCCCCGGGGCAGGGCAAGCTTTCTTT. It codes for CSAPGAGQAFF.

V gene TRBV5-1 combines with J gene TRBJ2-3; TRBD2 aligns across 12 bases. Germline V lookup: CDR1 SGHRS, CDR2 YFSETQ. The CDR3 has 17 residues. Trimming removed 0 bases from V and 4 bases from J; junction bases left unmatched: 6. CDR3 sequence reads: CASSLALAGGPADTQYF. CDR3 bases: TGCGCCAGCAGCTTGGCCCTAGCGGGGGGGCCGGCAGATACGCAGTATTTT.

This clonotype was found a few times. This CDR3 reads CASSRGASTEQYF. CDR3 bases: TGCGCCAGCAGTCGGGGGGCATCAACCGAGCAGTACTTC. The chain joins TRBV4-1 to TRBJ2-7, with D possibly being TRBD2 (7 bases). V lost 6 bases and J 6 bases, leaving 15 bases between the germline ends. Per the germline V gene, CDR1 is MGHRA and CDR2 is YSYEKL. The CDR3 covers 13 residues.

The sample holds many counts of this clonotype. The chain couples TRBV10-3 to TRBJ2-1; tentatively, D is TRBD2 (6 bases). CDR1 ENHRY and CDR2 SYGVKD come from the germline V gene. V was pared by 7 bases and J by 6 bases, with 10 bases between. The CDR3 totals 12 residues. As DNA, the CDR3 is TGTGCCATCAAAACTAGCCCCAATGAGCAGTTCTTC. Translating it yields CAIKTSPNEQFF.

The chain carries TRBV5-4 and TRBJ2-3; D gene uncertain. The CDR3 spans 15 residues. V was trimmed by 0 bases and J by 2 bases, leaving 10 bases between them. The V gene's germline CDR1 is SGHNT and CDR2 YYREEE (reference sequence). The DNA of the CDR3 is TGTGCCAGCAGCTTGGCCCTCAGCTCCACAGATACGCAGTATTTT. Its translation: CASSLALSSTDTQYF.

The CDR3 sequence: CASSVGGPSSNQPQHF. CDR3 bases: TGTGCCAGCAGCGTAGGAGGTCCGAGTAGCAATCAGCCCCAGCATTTT. The chain has TRBV9 and TRBJ1-5; no clear D gene. The CDR3 loop spans 16 amino acids. V gave up 0 bases and J gave up 0 bases, with 10 bases separating them. Germline V lookup: CDR1 SGDLS, CDR2 YYNGEE.